The text below deals with one TCR beta chain. This clone was seen once. It has no known antigen specificity. Base qualities were left out, and no much larger clone turns up one base away. The data belong to a study of T cell responses to AZD1222 COVID-19 vaccine (dated by TCRdb to the early 2020s). Regarding the complete study: AZD1222 recipients given second doses at about 4 weeks or at about 12 weeks were pooled, since spike-specific TCR depth and breadth were not found to differ between the two schedules. TCR sequencing was performed for 230 to 250 trial participants, of whom 200 to 220 were given two doses of AZD1222 and some 26 were given two doses of MenACWY control vaccine. Trial participants were enrolled by age into subgroups of 18-55, 56-69 and 70-plus years, and around 140, 26 and 57 TCR-sequenced participants, respectively, were included in these subgroups. The full study reports these points: Conclusions about previously exposed vaccinees are limited, since just a handful of AZD1222 recipients were seropositive for SARS-CoV-2 at baseline. Because no day 14 peak-response samples were available, the repertoires could be characterized only after the peak T cell response. After two AZD1222 doses, both the breadth and the depth of spike-specific TCRs were significantly higher than at day 0 and than in MenACWY recipients. Reportedly, close to half of the unique spike-specific TCRs recognized epitopes lying outside the regions that are mutated in the B.1.351 and B.1.1.7 variants. The whole spike protein was spanned by vaccine-associated CD4 TCRs, and dominant responses were seen in regions 160-218 and 743-854. The 56-69-year group was small, and its depth increase did not reach significance, likely because of low power. Participants were mostly white British, with more females than males. The authors suggested clonal diversity may have been underestimated.

Interpreted using the paper, the time point label stands for: baseline before first vaccination. Samples from vaccinated people were obtained from the UK trials COV001 and COV002, which included a single-blind randomized controlled phase 2/3 trial of AZD1222 (ChAdOx1 nCoV-19) in healthy adults. Trial participant PBMC samples were collected at day 0 and day 28 after the second dose for TCRbeta chain sequencing. The CDR3 regions of human TCRbeta chains were subjected to immunosequencing. The original methods were these. Repertoire TCRs were matched against a reference library of SARS-CoV-2-specific TCRs generated with the MIRA antigen-specificity platform. Breadth was defined as the fraction of unique TCRs that were SARS-CoV-2-associated, and depth was defined as the fraction of total T cells that were SARS-CoV-2-associated. Each spike-specific TCR was assigned to its reactive spike region and to a CD4 or CD8 class using the MIRA data. Log10-transformed breadth and depth values were compared by one-way ANOVA with Sidak's multiple comparisons tests. TCRdb limited this immuneACCESS table to in-frame rearrangements with V and J called. A share of clones is missing; checked studies link under half to unresolved V genes, and the rest is unexplained. That table supplies the V and J calls and clone size; D and trimming were determined from the DNA. This sample is represented by around 76,000 clones; 80% to 90% of them were singletons. The ten largest clonotypes hold 10% to 15% of the sample.

The specimen comprised peripheral blood, sampled on day 0 of AZD1222 vaccination. The source is an adult in good health.

CDR3 loop: CASSSTTSGGYEQYF. The DNA is TGTGCCAGCAGCTCGACGACTAGCGGGGGCTACGAGCAGTACTTC. This chain joins TRBV7-9 to TRBJ2-7, with TRBD2 matching 12 junction bases. Here V drops 4 bases and J drops 3 bases, and the junction holds 4 bases not matched to any gene. Inclusive of the bounding cysteine and phenylalanine, the CDR3 is 15 residues long. Only the CDR3 portion is preserved as DNA: 45 bases, with reading frame beginning at the first base. CDR1 and CDR2 (SEHNR, FQNEAQ) derive from the germline V gene (reference sequence). Reference TRBV7-9 and TRBJ2-7 proteins supply the regions before and after the CDR3; the full variable domain is: DTGVSQNPRHKITKRGQNVTFRCDPISEHNRLYWYRQTLGQGPEFLTYFQNEAQLEKSRLLSDRFSAERPKGSFSTLEIQRTEQGDSAMYLCASSSTTSGGYEQYFGPGTRLTVT.